A selection of T cell receptor beta chains follows, all from one sample in a study of cytomegalovirus exposure and HLA in healthy donors. This table comes from immunoSEQ multiplex PCR, and its TCRdb copy is limited to in-frame clones, with some not included. This table holds 100,000 or so clones, 15% found once. Sequencing input: PBMCs. The source of these receptors is a female donor in good health and CMV-seronegative. Each CDR3 is given with its conserved first and last residue. Fields, in order: clone size, D gene, J gene, V gene, CDR3 DNA, CDR3 protein. A D gene is named only where the DNA matches it firmly. Clone size appears in some rows only: once, few, many, or a class for an expanded clone.

>.|.|TRBJ1-2|TRBV7-9
TGTGCCAGCAGCTCCAGACAGGAGGATGGCTACACCTTC
CASSSRQEDGYTF
>.|.|TRBJ2-3|TRBV7-2
TGTGCCAGCAGCCCAGAGGCCACAGATACGCAGTATTTT
CASSPEATDTQYF
>few|.|TRBJ2-7|TRBV28
TGTGCCAGCAGTTTACCCAGCGGCCTCACCGAGCAGTACTTC
CASSLPSGLTEQYF
>few|TRBD2|TRBJ2-7|TRBV28
TGTGCCAGCAGTGGTCTAGCGGGTTACGAGCAGTACTTC
CASSGLAGYEQYF
>.|TRBD1|TRBJ2-7|TRBV7-8
TGTGCCAGCAGCCCCCGGACAGGGGGATTGGACGAGCAGTACTTC
CASSPRTGGLDEQYF
>few|TRBD2|TRBJ2-7|TRBV28
TGTGCCAGCAGTCCGGACAGGGAACTAGCGGGAGGACCCTACGAAGAGCAGTACTTC
CASSPDRELAGGPYEEQYF
>few|TRBD2|TRBJ2-7|TRBV5-4
TGTGCCAGCAGCGACCATCTAGCGGGAGACACCTACGAGCAGTACTTC
CASSDHLAGDTYEQYF
>few|TRBD2|TRBJ2-3|TRBV2
TGTGCCCTCGGGACTAGCGGGGGGGCCACGACAGATACGCAGTATTTT
CALGTSGGATTDTQYF
>.|TRBD1|TRBJ1-3|TRBV5-1
TGCGCCAGCAGCCCGGGACAGCCAATCTCTGGAAACACCATATATTTT
CASSPGQPISGNTIYF
>few|TRBD1|TRBJ1-1|TRBV9
TGTGCCAGCAGCGGGGGACAGCCGAACACTGAAGCTTTCTTT
CASSGGQPNTEAFF
>.|.|TRBJ1-2|TRBV19
TGTGCCAGTAGATCGACGGGGGTTAATGGCTACACCTTC
CASRSTGVNGYTF
>few|.|TRBJ2-7|TRBV29-1
TGCAGCGTCTTGATACAGGAATCCTACGAGCAGTACTTC
CSVLIQESYEQYF
>few|.|TRBJ1-2|TRBV5-1
TGCGCCAGCAGCTTGAACGACTTCTATGGCTACACCTTC
CASSLNDFYGYTF
>.|TRBD1|TRBJ1-2|TRBV10-3
TGTGCCATCAGCCGGGACAGAGTCTATGGCTACACCTTC
CAISRDRVYGYTF
>.|TRBD1|TRBJ2-6|TRBV5-1
TGCGCCAGCAGCCCTTCCCATGGACAGGGAATAAGCTCTGGGGCCAACGTCCTGACTTTC
CASSPSHGQGISSGANVLTF
>.|TRBD1|TRBJ2-5|TRBV28
TGTGCCAGCAGTTTAGGGACAGGAGGAGAGACCCAGTACTTC
CASSLGTGGETQYF
>few|TRBD2|TRBJ2-7|TRBV7-9
TGTGCCAGCAGCGCCCTAGCGGGAGATATATACGAGCAGTACTTC
CASSALAGDIYEQYF
>.|.|TRBJ2-5|TRBV5-1
TGCGCCAGCAGCCTGGGATCACAGGAGACCCAGTACTTC
CASSLGSQETQYF
>few|TRBD2|TRBJ2-5|TRBV6-1
TGTGCCAGCAGTGGACTAGCGGGAGGGCAAGAGACCCAGTACTTC
CASSGLAGGQETQYF
>.|TRBD1|TRBJ2-7|TRBV7-9
TGTGCCAGCAAGGTGAGACAGGGGGCCACGTACGAGCAGTACTTC
CASKVRQGATYEQYF
>.|TRBD1|TRBJ2-7|TRBV5-1
TGCGCCAGCAGCAAATCCGGGACAGGGGGCTACGAGCAGTACTTC
CASSKSGTGGYEQYF
>few|TRBD1|TRBJ1-2|TRBV5-1
TGCGCCAGCAGATTACCGGGACAGACTACATCAGCTAACTATGGCTACACCTTC
CASRLPGQTTSANYGYTF
>.|.|TRBJ1-5|TRBV28
TGTGCCAGCAGTTTGAGGCAGGGCGACAATCAGCCCCAGCATTTT
CASSLRQGDNQPQHF
>few|.|TRBJ1-6|TRBV4-3
TGCGCCAGCAGCCAAGAGCTCATAGGGGGGGCCTATAATTCACCCCTCCACTTT
CASSQELIGGAYNSPLHF
>.|.|TRBJ1-3|TRBV5-6
TGTGCCAGCAGCTTGTCTGGCGGAGGTTTCTCTGGAAACGCCATATATTTT
CASSLSGGGFSGNAIYF
>few|TRBD1|TRBJ1-4|TRBV9
TGTGCCAGCAGCTCCCCGGGACAGGGGAATGAAAAACTGTTTTTT
CASSSPGQGNEKLFF
>few|.|TRBJ2-4|TRBV29-1
TGCAGCGTTTTGTGGCAGGGCGGATCCAAAAACATTCAGTACTTC
CSVLWQGGSKNIQYF
>few|TRBD1|TRBJ2-7|TRBV9
TGTGCCAGCAGCGTAGATTGGACAGGGGACTACGAGCAGTACTTC
CASSVDWTGDYEQYF
>.|TRBD2|TRBJ2-1|TRBV5-1
TGCGCCAGCAGCTTGGGCGGGAGGGGGTACAATGAGCAGTTCTTC
CASSLGGRGYNEQFF
>few|.|TRBJ2-1|TRBV7-2
TGTGCCAGCAGCGCTCTTGGGGGGGGCAGCTCCTACAATGAGCAGTTCTTC
CASSALGGGSSYNEQFF
>few|TRBD1|TRBJ1-4|TRBV11-2
TGTGCCAGCAGCCGAAACAGGGGTACAACAACTAATGAAAAACTGTTTTTT
CASSRNRGTTTNEKLFF
>.|.|TRBJ2-5|TRBV7-2
TGTGCCAGCAGCCGCACACGATGGGAGACCCAGTACTTC
CASSRTRWETQYF
>.|.|TRBJ2-3|TRBV4-3
TGCGCCAGCAGTGGGGGCCTTTCTACCACAGATACGCAGTATTTT
CASSGGLSTTDTQYF
>few|.|TRBJ1-4|TRBV6-5
TGTGCCAGCAGTTACTGGAGAGGGACAAATGAAAAACTGTTTTTT
CASSYWRGTNEKLFF
>.|.|TRBJ1-5|TRBV2
TGTGCCAGCACGCAGGAGAGTGAGGGTCAGCCCCAGCATTTT
CASTQESEGQPQHF
>.|.|TRBJ1-1|TRBV4-1
TGCGCCAGCAGCCAAGATCGGCTGGGCCTTGCAGCTTTCTTT
CASSQDRLGLAAFF
>few|TRBD1|TRBJ2-7|TRBV7-6
TGTGCCAGCAGCGCCCCGGGACAGACTTACGAGCAGTACTTC
CASSAPGQTYEQYF
>few|TRBD2|TRBJ2-3|TRBV7-9
TGTGCCAGCAGCTTAACTAGCGGGAGAGGGACAGATACGCAGTATTTT
CASSLTSGRGTDTQYF
>few|TRBD2|TRBJ2-5|TRBV9
TGTGCCAGCAGCGTAGCTCCGGGTACTAGCGGGAGAGAGACCCAGTACTTC
CASSVAPGTSGRETQYF
>few|TRBD1|TRBJ1-6|TRBV30
TGTGCCTGGAGTGAGACAGGGTGGCCATCACCCCTCCACTTT
CAWSETGWPSPLHF
>few|TRBD1|TRBJ1-5|TRBV28
TGTGCCAGCACTACTTTGGCCGGGACAGGGGGCGCTGGTCAGCCCCAGCATTTT
CASTTLAGTGGAGQPQHF
>few|.|TRBJ2-4|TRBV5-6
TGTGCCAGCAGCTTGTTAGAAAACATTCAGTACTTC
CASSLLENIQYF
>few|.|TRBJ2-1|TRBV15
TGTGCCACCAGCAGAGACTACTACAATGAGCAGTTCTTC
CATSRDYYNEQFF
>.|TRBD1|TRBJ2-1|TRBV7-2
TGTGCCAGCAGCTTAACAGGGGCTAGCTACAATGAGCAGTTCTTC
CASSLTGASYNEQFF
>few|.|TRBJ2-5|TRBV19
TGTGCCAGTAGTAATAAGCGAGAGACCCAGTACTTC
CASSNKRETQYF
>.|.|TRBJ1-4|TRBV4-1
TGCGCCAGCAGCCCCTTCGGGGGTGCTAATGAAAAACTGTTTTTT
CASSPFGGANEKLFF
>few|TRBD1|TRBJ1-4|TRBV29-1
TGCAGCGTTGGGACAGGGGGCGCCGATGAAAAACTGTTTTTT
CSVGTGGADEKLFF
>.|.|TRBJ2-3|TRBV21-1
TGTGCCAGCAGCAGCCATCTAGCGGGCAGCACAGATACGCAGTATTTT
CASSSHLAGSTDTQYF
>.|.|TRBJ2-2|TRBV2
TGTGCCACCCTCAGGGCAGCAAACACCGGGGAGCTGTTTTTT
CATLRAANTGELFF
>few|.|TRBJ1-6|TRBV18
TGTGCCAGCTCACCACGCCAGGGAAGCTCCTATAATTCACCCCTCCACTTT
CASSPRQGSSYNSPLHF